This entry lists 10 T cell receptor beta chains sequenced from one sample in a study of T cells after yellow fever vaccination (dated by TCRdb to about 2019). The library was produced with 5' RACE. TCRdb names Illumina HiSeq 2500 as the instrument used. Clones were called with MiXCR by TCRdb after fastp trimmed the public reads at Q25, and only in-frame beta chains were retained. Entries that share a CDR3 protein sequence are merged under the most common genes and DNA. This sample is represented by more than 25,000 distinct CDR3 sequences; 6% to 8% of them were singletons. The ten most abundant clones make up 20% to 25% of the sample. The treatment or condition label, as the study defines it: live attenuated yellow fever vaccine strain. This sample comprised PBMCs, either bulk or a sorted T-cell subset (CD4+, CD8+, memory, or dextramer-sorted; not recorded which), obtained on the day of the yellow fever booster vaccination. The receptors come from a man aged 30 to 45 who received the YFV17D yellow fever vaccine.

This clonotype has just a few counts. V and J are TRBV20-1 and TRBJ1-3; no clear D. The CDR3 has 14 amino acids. Trimming took 2 bases from V and 4 from J, leaving 12 bases between them. From germline, CDR1 is DFQATT and CDR2 SNEGSKA (reference sequence). The DNA for the CDR3 is TGCAGTGCTAGATTTCCAGGTTCGGGAAACACCATATATTTT. It translates to CSARFPGSGNTIYF.

This clonotype was seen many times. This chain uses TRBV3-1 with TRBJ2-5; no clear D gene. With 4 bases removed from V and 5 bases from J, the gap between germline ends came to 17 bases. The germline CDR1 and CDR2 sequences are LGHDT and YNNKEL (reference sequence). This CDR3 is 15 amino acids long. DNA for the CDR3: TGTGCCAGCAGCCTAGGTATACAAGGTGGGGAGACCCAGTACTTC. It is translated as CASSLGIQGGETQYF.

In this sample, this clonotype turned up many times. This chain joins TRBV5-8 and TRBJ1-2, with D hard to call. Germline CDR1 is SGHTS and CDR2 is YDEGEE. Trimming took 0 bases from V and 8 from J, leaving 14 bases between them. The CDR3 is 14 amino acids. CDR3 residues: CASSLVNSAHGYTF. The CDR3 coding sequence is TGTGCCAGCAGCTTGGTTAATTCAGCCCACGGCTACACCTTC.

The table lists this clonotype with many counts. This chain joins TRBV6-2 or TRBV6-3 and TRBJ2-6, with 7 bases that match TRBD1. Looked up from germline, CDR1 is MNHEY and CDR2 is SVGEGT. The V segment lost 8 bases and the J segment 0 bases; nucleotides outside the gene matches: 16. The CDR3 consists of 19 residues. CDR3 region: CASGPRRQGISSGANVLTF. The CDR3 nucleotides are TGTGCCAGCGGCCCAAGAAGACAGGGAATAAGCTCTGGGGCCAACGTCCTGACTTTC.

This clonotype was counted ten times or more. Here the CDR3 DNA reads TGTGCCAGCGCCCTTAAGGGAGGGAACGACGAGCAGTACTTC. Encoded protein: CASALKGGNDEQYF. The chain has TRBV12-3 or TRBV12-4 and TRBJ2-7; TRBD2 matches 7 bases. With 8 bases clipped from V and 5 bases from J, the junction kept 12 bases outside the gene matches. The CDR3 totals 14 residues.

Regarding this clonotype: This may be a read error: a much more frequent sequence differs by one nucleotide. The V and J genes are TRBV2 and TRBJ2-1; weak D call: TRBD2 (5 bases). Per the germline V gene, CDR1 is SNHLY and CDR2 is FYNNEI. CDR3 length equals 18 residues. CDR3 sequence (DNA): TGTACCAGCAGTCCTCCTCAGGCTAGTTCGCACCCGGACTATGAGCAGTTCTTC. Protein product: CTSSPPQASSHPDYEQFF.

This clonotype came up many times. CDR3 protein: CASSQAGPGVQYF. The CDR3 nucleotides are TGTGCCAGCAGCCAGGCCGGGCCAGGGGTTCAGTACTTC. The chain carries TRBV7-9 and TRBJ2-4, with a tentative D call TRBD1 (6 bases). The CDR3 is 13 amino acids. CDR1 is SEHNR, CDR2 FQNEAQ, per germline (reference sequence). Trimming took 5 bases from V and 11 from J, leaving 16 bases between them.

The sample holds many counts of this clonotype. V usage is TRBV5-1 and J usage is TRBJ2-3; D perhaps matches TRBD1 (5 bases). CDR3 size: 16 residues. Germline V gives CDR1 SGHRS, CDR2 YFSETQ. The V and J ends lost 4 bases and 2 bases respectively, with 17 bases between them. The CDR3 nucleotides read TGCGCCAGCAGCCGTCTAAGCGACAGAGTCACAGATACGCAGTATTTT. It yields the protein CASSRLSDRVTDTQYF.

This clonotype has a count of ten or more. The chain combines TRBV12-3 or TRBV12-4 with TRBJ2-7, with TRBD1 matching 7 bases. The CDR3 has 16 residues. The V and J ends lost 3 bases and 2 bases, in that order; junction bases with no gene match: 10. CDR3 sequence reads: CASSFSGTRGTYEQYF. The DNA for the CDR3 is TGTGCCAGCAGTTTCTCAGGGACCAGGGGGACCTACGAGCAGTACTTC.

The chain is built from TRBV20-1 and TRBJ2-5; D is ambiguous. Trimming left V 4 bases short and J 2 bases short, with 2 bases between. The CDR3 is 10 residues long. Germline values: CDR1 DFQATT, CDR2 SNEGSKA (reference sequence). The CDR3 loop reads CSATQETQYF. The CDR3 DNA reads TGCAGTGCTACACAAGAGACCCAGTACTTC.